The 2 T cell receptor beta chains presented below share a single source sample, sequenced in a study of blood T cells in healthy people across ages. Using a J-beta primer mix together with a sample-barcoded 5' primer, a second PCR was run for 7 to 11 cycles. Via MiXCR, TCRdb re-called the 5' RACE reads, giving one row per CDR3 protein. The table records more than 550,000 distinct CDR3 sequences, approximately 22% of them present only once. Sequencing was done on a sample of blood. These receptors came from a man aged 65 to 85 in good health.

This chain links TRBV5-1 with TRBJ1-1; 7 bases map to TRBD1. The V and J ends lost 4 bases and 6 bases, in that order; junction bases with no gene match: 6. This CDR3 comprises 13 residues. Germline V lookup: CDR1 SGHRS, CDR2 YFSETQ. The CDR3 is CASSPGTVSEAFF. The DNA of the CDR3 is TGCGCCAGCAGCCCTGGGACAGTTTCTGAAGCTTTCTTT. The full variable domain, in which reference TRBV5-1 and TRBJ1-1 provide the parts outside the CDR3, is KAGVTQTPRYLIKTRGQQVTLSCSPISGHRSVSWYQQTPGQGLQFLFEYFSETQRNKGNFPGRFSGRQFSNSRSEMNVSTLELGDSALYLCASSPGTVSEAFFGQGTRLTVV.

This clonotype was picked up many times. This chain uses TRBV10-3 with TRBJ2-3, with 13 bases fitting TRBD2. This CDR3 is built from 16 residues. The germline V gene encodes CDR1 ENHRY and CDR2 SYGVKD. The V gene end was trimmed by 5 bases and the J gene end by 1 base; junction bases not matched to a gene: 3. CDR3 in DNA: TGTGCCATCAGTCCCGGGACTAGCGGGGGCACAGATACGCAGTATTTT. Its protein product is CAISPGTSGGTDTQYF.